This is a list of T cell receptor beta chains from one sample in a study of blood T cell repertoires in COVID-19. TCRdb keeps only in-frame clones here, not all; method: immunoSEQ multiplex PCR. The repertoire holds about 200,000 clones, 65% to 90% seen once, with approximately 4.8% in the top ten. The source material was peripheral blood. Source of these receptors: a man aged 45-60 years with acute or convalescent COVID-19. The CDR3 runs from the conserved cysteine through the conserved F or W.

J: TRBJ2-7
V: TRBV27
CDR3: CASSFLRISGTGGYEQYF

J: TRBJ1-2
V: TRBV5-6
CDR3: CATKGEDYGYTF

J: TRBJ2-7
V: TRBV12-5
CDR3: CASGLGSYEQYF

J: TRBJ2-6
V: TRBV7-9
CDR3: CASSLEVSGANVLTF

J: TRBJ1-3
V: TRBV5-1
CDR3: CASRTGDLSGNTIYF

J: TRBJ2-1
V: TRBV5-4
CDR3: CASSEDRGRRNEQFF

J: TRBJ2-3
V: TRBV3-1/TRBV3-2
CDR3: CACSFMRGGRKQGNTDTQYF

J: TRBJ2-5
V: TRBV11-2
CDR3: CASSANLAGAAETQYF

J: TRBJ2-1
V: TRBV10-1
CDR3: CASSVAGGNEQFF

J: TRBJ2-3
V: TRBV20-1
CDR3: CSALATDTQYF

J: TRBJ2-5
V: TRBV29-1
CDR3: CSVSGGGETQYF

J: TRBJ1-1
V: TRBV10-1
CDR3: CASSERQGNTEAFF

J: TRBJ1-6
V: TRBV11-2
CDR3: CASSLSRAALHF

J: TRBJ1-4
V: TRBV19
CDR3: CASSMRQGTNEKLFF

J: TRBJ1-4
V: TRBV2
CDR3: CASKGDSPLNEKLFF

J: TRBJ1-1
V: TRBV19
CDR3: CASSPTGKNTEAFF

J: TRBJ2-3
V: TRBV5-1
CDR3: CASSYDRGGTDTQYF

J: TRBJ2-1
V: TRBV27
CDR3: CASSFVSSGGGEQFF

J: TRBJ1-6
V: TRBV7-2
CDR3: CASTSVGQGAYNSPLHF

J: TRBJ2-2
V: TRBV11-3
CDR3: CASSFGQDPTNTGELFF

J: TRBJ1-2
V: TRBV30
CDR3: CAFTGGSSYGYTF

J: TRBJ1-1
V: TRBV5-6
CDR3: CASSLRRGENTEAFF

J: TRBJ2-7
V: TRBV9
CDR3: CASSGGTSGGRQYF

J: TRBJ2-5
V: TRBV7-3
CDR3: CASSSGGGGKGETQYF

J: TRBJ1-5
V: TRBV25-1
CDR3: CASSDGGTVQPQHF

J: TRBJ1-1
V: TRBV7-3
CDR3: CASRDREYTEAFF

J: TRBJ2-4
V: TRBV6-1
CDR3: CASSEAGRGIAKNIQYF

J: TRBJ1-1
V: TRBV12-3/TRBV12-4
CDR3: CASSSRGTEAFF

J: TRBJ2-7
V: TRBV18
CDR3: CASSPARGSYEQYF

J: TRBJ1-3
V: TRBV11-2
CDR3: CASSLVGGGLRSSGNTIYF

J: TRBJ1-5
V: TRBV10-3
CDR3: CAIGGDRVGYQPQHF

J: TRBJ2-7
V: TRBV6-5
CDR3: CASSSDRGFYEQYF

J: TRBJ1-5
V: TRBV15
CDR3: CATSRGNAGPNQPQHF

J: TRBJ1-4
V: TRBV4-1
CDR3: CASSHSAGYEKLFF

J: TRBJ2-1
V: TRBV5-1
CDR3: CASSSSGVSYNEQFF

J: TRBJ2-2
V: TRBV6-1
CDR3: CASSVGDLWRGNTGELFF

J: TRBJ2-3
V: TRBV5-1
CDR3: CASSLALVAGGPGGADTQYF

J: TRBJ1-5
V: TRBV30
CDR3: CAWSLGTAVGLSNQPQHF

J: TRBJ1-2
V: TRBV2
CDR3: CASSVQGRGGYTF

J: TRBJ1-1
V: TRBV6-5
CDR3: CASRMTVNTEAFF